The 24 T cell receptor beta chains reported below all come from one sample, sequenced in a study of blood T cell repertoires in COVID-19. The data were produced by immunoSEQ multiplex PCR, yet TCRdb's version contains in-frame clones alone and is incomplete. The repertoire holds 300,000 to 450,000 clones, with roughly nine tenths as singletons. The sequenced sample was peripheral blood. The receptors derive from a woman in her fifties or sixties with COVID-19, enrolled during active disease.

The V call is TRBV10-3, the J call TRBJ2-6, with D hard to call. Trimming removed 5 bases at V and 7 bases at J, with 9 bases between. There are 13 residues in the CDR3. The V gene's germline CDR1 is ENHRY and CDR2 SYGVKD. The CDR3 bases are TGTGCCATCAGTACAGATCCCGCCAACGTCCTGACTTTC. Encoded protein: CAISTDPANVLTF.

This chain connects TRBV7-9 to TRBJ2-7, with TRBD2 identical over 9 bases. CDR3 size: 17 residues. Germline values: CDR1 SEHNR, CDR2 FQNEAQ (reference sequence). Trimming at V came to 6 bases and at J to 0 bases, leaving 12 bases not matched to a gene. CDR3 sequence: CASSPPGSGGSSYEQYF. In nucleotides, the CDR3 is TGTGCCAGCAGTCCACCCGGGAGCGGGGGGAGCTCCTACGAGCAGTACTTC.

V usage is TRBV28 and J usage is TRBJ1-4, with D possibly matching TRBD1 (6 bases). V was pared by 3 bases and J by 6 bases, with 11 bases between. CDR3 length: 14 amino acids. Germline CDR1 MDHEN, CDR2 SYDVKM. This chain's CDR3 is CASSFNRVDEKLFF. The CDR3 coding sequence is TGTGCCAGCAGTTTCAACAGGGTGGATGAAAAACTGTTTTTT.

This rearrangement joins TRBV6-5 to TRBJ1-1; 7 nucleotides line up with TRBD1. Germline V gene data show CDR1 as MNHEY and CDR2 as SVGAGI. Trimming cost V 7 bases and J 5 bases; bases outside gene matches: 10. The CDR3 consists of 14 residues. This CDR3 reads CASTPQGVGTEAFF. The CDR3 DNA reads TGTGCCAGCACCCCGCAGGGGGTAGGGACTGAAGCTTTCTTT.

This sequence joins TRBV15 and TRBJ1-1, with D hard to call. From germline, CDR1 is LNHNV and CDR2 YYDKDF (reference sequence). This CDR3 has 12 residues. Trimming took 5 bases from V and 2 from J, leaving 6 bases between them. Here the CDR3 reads CATSRSNTEAFF. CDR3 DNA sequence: TGTGCCACCAGCCGAAGCAACACTGAAGCTTTCTTT.

CDR3 coding DNA: TGCGCCAGCAGAGGGCGGGGGGTTTACAATGAGCAGTTCTTC. It encodes CASRGRGVYNEQFF. The rearrangement links TRBV5-1 to TRBJ2-1, with 8 positions matching TRBD2. V shed 5 bases and J 4 bases; nucleotides not matched to a gene: 5. The germline CDR1 and CDR2 sequences are SGHRS and YFSETQ. The CDR3 loop spans 14 amino acids.

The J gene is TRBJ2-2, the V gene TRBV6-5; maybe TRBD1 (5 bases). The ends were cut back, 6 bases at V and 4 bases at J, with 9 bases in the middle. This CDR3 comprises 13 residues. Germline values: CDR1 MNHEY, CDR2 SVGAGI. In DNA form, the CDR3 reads TGTGCCAGCAGCAGGGCGGTCACCGGGGAGCTGTTTTTT. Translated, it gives CASSRAVTGELFF.

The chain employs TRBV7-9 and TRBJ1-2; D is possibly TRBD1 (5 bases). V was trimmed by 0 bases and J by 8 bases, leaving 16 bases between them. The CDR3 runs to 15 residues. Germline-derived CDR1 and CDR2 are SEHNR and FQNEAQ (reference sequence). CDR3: CASSLASTAQGGYTF. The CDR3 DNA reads TGTGCCAGCAGCTTAGCCTCGACAGCGCAAGGCGGCTACACCTTC. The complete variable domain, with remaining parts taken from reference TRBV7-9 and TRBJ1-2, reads DTGVSQNPRHKITKRGQNVTFRCDPISEHNRLYWYRQTLGQGPEFLTYFQNEAQLEKSRLLSDRFSAERPKGSFSTLEIQRTEQGDSAMYLCASSLASTAQGGYTFGSGTRLTVV.

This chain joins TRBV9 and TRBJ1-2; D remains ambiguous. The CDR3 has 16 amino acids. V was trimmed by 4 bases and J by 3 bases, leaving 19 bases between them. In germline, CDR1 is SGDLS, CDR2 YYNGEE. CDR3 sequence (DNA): TGTGCCAGCAGCCCGCCCGGGGTCCACGAATACTATGGCTACACCTTC. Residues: CASSPPGVHEYYGYTF. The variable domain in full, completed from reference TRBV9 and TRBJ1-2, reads DSGVTQTPKHLITATGQRVTLRCSPRSGDLSVYWYQQSLDQGLQFLIQYYNGEERAKGNILERFSAQQFPDLHSELNLSSLELGDSALYFCASSPPGVHEYYGYTFGSGTRLTVV.

The CDR3 protein is CASSFGDWNTEAFF. The CDR3, as DNA: TGCGCCAGCAGCTTCGGGGATTGGAACACTGAAGCTTTCTTT. The V and J genes are TRBV5-1 and TRBJ1-1; D is undetermined. CDR1 and CDR2 from the germline V gene are SGHRS and YFSETQ. The length of the CDR3 is 14 residues. The V gene lost 2 bases and the J gene lost 1 base, with 9 bases spanning the gap.

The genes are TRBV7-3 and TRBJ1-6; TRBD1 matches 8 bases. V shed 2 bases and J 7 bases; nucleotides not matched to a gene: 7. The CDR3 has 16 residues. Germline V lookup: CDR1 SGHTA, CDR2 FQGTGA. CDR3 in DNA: TGTGCCAGCAGCTTAGGGGGACAGGAGACAAATTCACCCCTCCACTTT. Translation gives CASSLGGQETNSPLHF. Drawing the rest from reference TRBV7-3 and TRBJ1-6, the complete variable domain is GAGVSQTPSNKVTEKGKYVELRCDPISGHTALYWYRQSLGQGPEFLIYFQGTGAADDSGLPNDRFFAVRPEGSVSTLKIQRTERGDSAVYLCASSLGGQETNSPLHFGNGTRLTVT.

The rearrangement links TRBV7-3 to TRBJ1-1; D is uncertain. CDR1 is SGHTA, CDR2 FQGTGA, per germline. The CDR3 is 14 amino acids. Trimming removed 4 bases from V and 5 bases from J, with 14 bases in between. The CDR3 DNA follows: TGTGCCAGCAGCTACGACGGTGGGAGTACTGAAGCTTTCTTT. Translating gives CASSYDGGSTEAFF.

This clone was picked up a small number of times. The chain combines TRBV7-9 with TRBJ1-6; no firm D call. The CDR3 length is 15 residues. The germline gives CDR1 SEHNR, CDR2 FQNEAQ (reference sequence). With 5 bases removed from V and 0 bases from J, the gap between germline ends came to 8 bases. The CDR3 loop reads CASSAGDSYNSPLHF. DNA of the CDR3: TGTGCCAGCAGCGCCGGGGACTCCTATAATTCACCCCTCCACTTT.

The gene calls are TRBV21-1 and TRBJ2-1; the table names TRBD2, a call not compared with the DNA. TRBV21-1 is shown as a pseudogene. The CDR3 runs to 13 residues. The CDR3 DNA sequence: TGTGCCAGCAGCAAATCCGGGAGGAATGAGCAGTTCTTC. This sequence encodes CASSKSGRNEQFF.

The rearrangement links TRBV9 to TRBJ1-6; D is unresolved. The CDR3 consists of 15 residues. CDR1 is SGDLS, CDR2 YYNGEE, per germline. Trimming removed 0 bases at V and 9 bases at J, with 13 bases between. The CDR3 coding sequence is TGTGCCAGCAGCGTAGATTTCGGGGAGGGTTCACCCCTCCACTTT. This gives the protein CASSVDFGEGSPLHF.

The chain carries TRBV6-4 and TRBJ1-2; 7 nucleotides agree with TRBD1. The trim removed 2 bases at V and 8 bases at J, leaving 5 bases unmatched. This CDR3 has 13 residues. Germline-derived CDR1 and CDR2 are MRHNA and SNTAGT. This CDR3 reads CASSDPTGVGYTF. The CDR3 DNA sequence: TGTGCCAGCAGTGACCCTACAGGGGTCGGCTACACCTTC.

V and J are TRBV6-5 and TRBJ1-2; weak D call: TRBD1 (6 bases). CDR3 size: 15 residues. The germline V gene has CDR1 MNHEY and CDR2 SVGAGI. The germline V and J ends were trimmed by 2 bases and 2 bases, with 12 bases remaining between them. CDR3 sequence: CASSYGQSNNYGYTF. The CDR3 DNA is TGTGCCAGCAGTTACGGACAGTCAAACAACTATGGCTACACCTTC.

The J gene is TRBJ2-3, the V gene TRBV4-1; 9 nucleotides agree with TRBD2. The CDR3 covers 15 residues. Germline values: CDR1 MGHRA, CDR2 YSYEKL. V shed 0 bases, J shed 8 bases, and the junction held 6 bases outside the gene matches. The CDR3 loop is CASSQEGGGAGTQYF. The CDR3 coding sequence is TGCGCCAGCAGCCAAGAGGGCGGGGGGGCAGGTACGCAGTATTTT.

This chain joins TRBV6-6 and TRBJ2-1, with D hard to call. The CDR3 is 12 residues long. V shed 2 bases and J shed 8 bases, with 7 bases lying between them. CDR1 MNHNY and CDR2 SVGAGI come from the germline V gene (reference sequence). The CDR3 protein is CASSYHGDEQFF. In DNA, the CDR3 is TGTGCCAGCAGTTACCACGGAGATGAGCAGTTCTTC.

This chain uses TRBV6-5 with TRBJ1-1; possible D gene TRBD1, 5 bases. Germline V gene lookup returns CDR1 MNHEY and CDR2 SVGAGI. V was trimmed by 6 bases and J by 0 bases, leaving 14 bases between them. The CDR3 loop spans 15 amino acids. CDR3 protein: CASRKATAMNTEAFF. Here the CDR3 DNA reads TGTGCCAGCAGGAAGGCGACAGCCATGAACACTGAAGCTTTCTTT.

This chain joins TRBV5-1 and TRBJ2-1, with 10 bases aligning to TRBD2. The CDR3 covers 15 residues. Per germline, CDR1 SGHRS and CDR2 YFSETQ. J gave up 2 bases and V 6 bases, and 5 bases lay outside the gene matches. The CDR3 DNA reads TGCGCCAGCACCCCCACTAGCGGGGCCTACAATGAGCAGTTCTTC. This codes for CASTPTSGAYNEQFF. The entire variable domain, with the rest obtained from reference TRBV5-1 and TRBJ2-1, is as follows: KAGVTQTPRYLIKTRGQQVTLSCSPISGHRSVSWYQQTPGQGLQFLFEYFSETQRNKGNFPGRFSGRQFSNSRSEMNVSTLELGDSALYLCASTPTSGAYNEQFFGPGTRLTVL.

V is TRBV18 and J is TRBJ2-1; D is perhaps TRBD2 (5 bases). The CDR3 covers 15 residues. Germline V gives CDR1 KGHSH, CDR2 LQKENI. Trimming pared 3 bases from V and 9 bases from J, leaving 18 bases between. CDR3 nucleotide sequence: TGTGCCAGCTCACCTCCGGGAAGCCGAGATGGTGAGCAGTTCTTC. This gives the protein CASSPPGSRDGEQFF.

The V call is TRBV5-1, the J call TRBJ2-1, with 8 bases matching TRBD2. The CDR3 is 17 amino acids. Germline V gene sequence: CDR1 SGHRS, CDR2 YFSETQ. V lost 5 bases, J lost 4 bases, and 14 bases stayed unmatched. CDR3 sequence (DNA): TGCGCCAGCAGGGACGGGGCGGGGGGATCGATATACAATGAGCAGTTCTTC. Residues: CASRDGAGGSIYNEQFF.

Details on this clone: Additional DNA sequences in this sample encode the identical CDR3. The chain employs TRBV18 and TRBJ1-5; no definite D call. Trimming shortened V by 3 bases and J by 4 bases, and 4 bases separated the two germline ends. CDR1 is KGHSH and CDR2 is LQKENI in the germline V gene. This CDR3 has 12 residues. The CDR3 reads CASSPMNQPQHF. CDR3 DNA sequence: TGTGCCAGCTCACCTATGAATCAGCCCCAGCATTTT.